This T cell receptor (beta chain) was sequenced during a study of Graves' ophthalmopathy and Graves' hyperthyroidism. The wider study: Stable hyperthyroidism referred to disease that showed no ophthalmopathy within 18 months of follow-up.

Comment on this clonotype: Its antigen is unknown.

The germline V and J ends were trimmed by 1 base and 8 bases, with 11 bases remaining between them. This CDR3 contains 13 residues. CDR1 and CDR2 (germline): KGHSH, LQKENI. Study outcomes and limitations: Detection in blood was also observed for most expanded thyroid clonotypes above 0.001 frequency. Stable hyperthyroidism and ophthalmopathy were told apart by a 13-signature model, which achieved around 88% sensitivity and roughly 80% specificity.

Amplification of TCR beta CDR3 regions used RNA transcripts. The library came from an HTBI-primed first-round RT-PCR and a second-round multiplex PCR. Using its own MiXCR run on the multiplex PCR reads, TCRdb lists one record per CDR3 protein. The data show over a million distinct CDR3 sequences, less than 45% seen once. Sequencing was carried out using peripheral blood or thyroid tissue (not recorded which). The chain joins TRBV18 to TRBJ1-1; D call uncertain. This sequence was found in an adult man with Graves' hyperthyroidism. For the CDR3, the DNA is TGTGCCAGCTCACCACAGCATCAGACCGAAGCTTTCTTT. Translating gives CASSPQHQTEAFF.